These T cell receptor beta chains were read from a single sample in a study of T-cell memory formation after mild COVID-19. Each CDR3 protein is one row after TCRdb ran MiXCR on the 5' RACE reads. This repertoire shows tens of thousands of distinct CDR3 sequences, about 15% found once; its top ten account for 30% to 35%. Sequenced material: PBMCs or a T cell subset sorted from them (not recorded which). The source of these receptors is an adult woman who had mild COVID-19 (a few samples of this study predate the infection). Cell type and time point are not known. The CDR3 runs from the conserved cysteine through the conserved F or W. D genes are given only for firm matches. Clone size is not always given. Where it is, it says once, few, many or a class for expanded clones.

v_call,d_call,j_call,clone_size,cdr3_aa,cdr3_nt
TRBV6-5,TRBD2,TRBJ2-7,-,CASSSGLARWYEQYF,TGTGCCAGCAGTTCGGGACTAGCTAGATGGTACGAGCAGTACTTC
TRBV5-1,-,TRBJ2-7,-,CASSLGTLKNYEQYF,TGCGCCAGCAGCTTGGGGACGTTGAAAAACTACGAGCAGTACTTC
TRBV6-6,-,TRBJ2-7,few,CASSYSVYEQYF,TGTGCCAGCAGTTACTCTGTCTACGAGCAGTACTTC
TRBV5-1,-,TRBJ2-7,many,CASSPRTGYEQYF,TGCGCCAGCAGCCCGAGGACGGGATACGAGCAGTACTTC
TRBV29-1,-,TRBJ1-2,-,CSVPGGGYGYTF,TGCAGCGTGCCGGGTGGGGGATATGGCTACACCTTC
TRBV15,TRBD2,TRBJ2-3,-,CATSSSGRPTDTQYF,TGTGCCACCAGCAGCAGCGGGAGGCCCACAGATACGCAGTATTTT
TRBV11-3,TRBD2,TRBJ2-1,-,CASSSRTSGWYNEQFF,TGTGCCAGCAGCTCCCGGACTAGCGGGTGGTACAATGAGCAGTTCTTC
TRBV7-2,-,TRBJ2-5,once,CASSLIPGTYEETQYF,TGTGCCAGCAGCTTAATCCCAGGGACTTACGAAGAGACCCAGTACTTC
TRBV7-6,TRBD2,TRBJ2-3,-,CASSLQTSGRTDTQYF,TGTGCCAGCAGCTTACAAACTAGCGGACGCACAGATACGCAGTATTTT
TRBV20-1,-,TRBJ2-7,few,CSARDGRFEQYF,TGCAGTGCTAGAGATGGGAGGTTTGAGCAGTACTTC
TRBV6-5,-,TRBJ2-1,-,CASSSGTFNEQFF,TGTGCCAGCAGTTCCGGGACTTTCAATGAGCAGTTCTTC
TRBV30,-,TRBJ1-6,few,CAWSVSGAGSPLHF,TGTGCCTGGAGTGTATCGGGGGCGGGATCACCCCTCCACTTT
TRBV12-5,-,TRBJ2-1,-,CASGFSGSYNEQFF,TGTGCTAGTGGTTTCAGCGGGTCCTACAATGAGCAGTTCTTC
TRBV20-1,TRBD2,TRBJ2-1,few,CSAPGGGPYNEQFF,TGCAGTGCCCCCGGGGGGGGGCCCTACAATGAGCAGTTCTTC
TRBV29-1,-,TRBJ2-5,-,CSVEDLPGLRSGTQYF,TGCAGCGTTGAAGACTTACCGGGACTCCGCTCGGGGACCCAGTACTTC
TRBV24-1,-,TRBJ2-1,-,CATSDPSSYNEQFF,TGTGCCACCAGTGATCCGAGCTCCTACAATGAGCAGTTCTTC
TRBV6-2/TRBV6-3,TRBD2,TRBJ2-7,-,CASSYTGTSGEYEQYF,TGTGCCAGCAGTTATACTGGGACTAGCGGAGAATACGAGCAGTACTTC
TRBV6-5,-,TRBJ2-5,once,CASSYTFPDSQETQYF,TGTGCCAGCAGTTACACCTTTCCCGACAGTCAAGAGACCCAGTACTTC
TRBV4-2,-,TRBJ2-4,few,CASSRNLGSVAKNIQYF,TGTGCCAGCAGCCGTAATCTCGGATCCGTAGCCAAAAACATTCAGTACTTC
TRBV6-4,-,TRBJ2-1,-,CASRGGDVNEQFF,TGTGCCAGCAGAGGAGGGGACGTCAATGAGCAGTTCTTC
TRBV7-9,TRBD1,TRBJ2-7,few,CASSQTGGYEQYF,TGTGCCAGCAGTCAGACAGGGGGCTACGAGCAGTACTTC
TRBV29-1,-,TRBJ1-1,-,CSVDQSNTEAFF,TGCAGCGTTGACCAGTCCAACACTGAAGCTTTCTTT
TRBV4-1,TRBD1,TRBJ2-5,few,CASSQGSGQQETQYF,TGCGCCAGCAGCCAAGGCTCGGGACAGCAAGAGACCCAGTACTTC
TRBV19,TRBD2,TRBJ2-1,-,CASSIVGTSNEQFF,TGTGCCAGTAGTATAGTGGGGACTAGCAATGAGCAGTTCTTC
TRBV5-5,-,TRBJ1-1,-,CASSWLFREEAEAFF,TGTGCCAGCAGCTGGTTGTTCAGGGAGGAAGCTGAAGCTTTCTTT